This T cell receptor (beta chain) was captured by sequencing in a study of cytomegalovirus exposure and HLA in healthy donors. Overall study: Within the Caucasian-associated ancestry cluster were more than 75% of the roughly 360 genotyped donors.

Broader study findings: Using a false discovery rate of 0.05, a later analysis showed that 16,000 or so TCR beta sequences were associated with HLA alleles. Researchers counted roughly 150 TCR beta chains as cytomegalovirus-associated. V- and J-gene trimming in TCR beta was tied to a missense DCLRE1C variant by an analysis performed later.

PCR primers comprised 60 Vbeta and 13 Jbeta primers. Sequencing was performed with immunoSEQ multiplex PCR; in TCRdb, only in-frame clones are kept and a portion is missing. The data show roughly 150,000 clones, roughly four fifths seen once. This clone was seen ten or more times. The target antigen is unknown. Sequencing was carried out using PBMCs. This receptor was obtained from a female donor in good health and CMV-seronegative.

The CDR3 here is CASRGGLAGINTGELFF. In DNA, the CDR3 is TGTGCCAGCAGAGGAGGACTAGCGGGGATAAACACCGGGGAGCTGTTTTTT. The V and J genes are TRBV7-2 and TRBJ2-2; 12 nucleotides line up with TRBD2. From germline, CDR1 is SGHTA and CDR2 FQGNSA. This CDR3 has 17 amino acids. With 6 bases clipped from V and 2 bases from J, the junction kept 7 bases outside the gene matches.